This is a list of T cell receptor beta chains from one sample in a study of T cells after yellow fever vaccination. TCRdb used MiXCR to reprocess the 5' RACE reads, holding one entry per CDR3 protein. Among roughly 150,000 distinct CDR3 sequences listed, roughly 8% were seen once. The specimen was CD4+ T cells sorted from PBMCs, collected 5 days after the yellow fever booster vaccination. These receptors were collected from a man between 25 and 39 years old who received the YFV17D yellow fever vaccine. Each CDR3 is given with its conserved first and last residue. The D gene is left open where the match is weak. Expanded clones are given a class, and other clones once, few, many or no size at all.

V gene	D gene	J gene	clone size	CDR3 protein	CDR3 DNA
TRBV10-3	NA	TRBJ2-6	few	CAISESIPAFSGANVLTF	TGTGCCATCAGTGAGTCAATTCCGGCCTTTTCTGGGGCCAACGTCCTGACTTTC
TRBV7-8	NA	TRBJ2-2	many	CASRKNTNTGELFF	TGTGCCAGCAGAAAAAACACGAACACCGGGGAGCTGTTTTTT
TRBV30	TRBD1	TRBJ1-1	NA	CAWSVTGQNTEAFF	TGTGCCTGGAGTGTGACAGGGCAGAACACTGAAGCTTTCTTT
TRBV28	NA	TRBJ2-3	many	CASSKWKEDTQYF	TGTGCCAGCAGTAAGTGGAAAGAGGATACGCAGTATTTT
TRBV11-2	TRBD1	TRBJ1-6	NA	CASSLETTGATLNSPLHF	TGTGCCAGCAGCTTAGAAACGACAGGGGCGACCCTTAATTCACCCCTCCACTTT
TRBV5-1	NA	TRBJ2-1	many	CASSPDTTYNEQFF	TGCGCCAGCAGTCCGGACACTACCTACAATGAGCAGTTCTTC
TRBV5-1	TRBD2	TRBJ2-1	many	CASSLGLAGLGGEQFF	TGCGCCAGCAGCTTGGGTCTAGCGGGCCTGGGCGGTGAGCAGTTCTTC
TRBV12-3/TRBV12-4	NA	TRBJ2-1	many	CASSFETISDEQFF	TGTGCCAGCAGTTTCGAGACTATCAGCGATGAGCAGTTCTTC
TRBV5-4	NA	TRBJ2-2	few	CASSLETHTGELFF	TGTGCCAGCAGCTTGGAGACCCACACCGGGGAGCTGTTTTTT
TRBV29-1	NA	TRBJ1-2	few	CSVEDQRMGEGGYTF	TGCAGCGTTGAAGATCAAAGGATGGGGGAGGGTGGCTACACCTTC
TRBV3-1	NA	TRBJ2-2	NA	CACTQVLRPGGELFF	TGTGCCTGCACCCAAGTCCTACGCCCCGGTGGGGAGCTGTTTTTT
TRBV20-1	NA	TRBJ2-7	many	CSATAYEQYF	TGCAGTGCTACCGCCTACGAGCAGTACTTC
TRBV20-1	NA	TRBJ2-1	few	CSARGGGHNEQFF	TGCAGTGCTAGAGGTGGGGGACACAATGAGCAGTTCTTC
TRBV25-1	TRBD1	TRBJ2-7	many	CASSRDRVQYF	TGTGCCAGCTCCCGGGACAGGGTTCAGTACTTC
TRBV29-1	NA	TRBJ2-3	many	CSGLGDTQYF	TGCAGCGGATTAGGAGATACGCAGTATTTT
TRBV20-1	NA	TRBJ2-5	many	CSARGGSQGWETQYF	TGCAGTGCTAGAGGGGGATCCCAGGGTTGGGAGACCCAGTACTTC
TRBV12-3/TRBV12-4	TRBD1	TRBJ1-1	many	CASSDPPGQGAMNTEAFF	TGTGCCAGCAGCGATCCCCCGGGACAGGGGGCGATGAACACTGAAGCTTTCTTT
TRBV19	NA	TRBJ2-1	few	CASSMEGYNEQFF	TGTGCCAGTAGTATGGAGGGCTACAATGAGCAGTTCTTC
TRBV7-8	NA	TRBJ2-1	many	CASSLRSGGGRSYNEQFF	TGTGCCAGCAGCTTAAGGTCGGGAGGGGGCCGCTCCTACAATGAGCAGTTCTTC
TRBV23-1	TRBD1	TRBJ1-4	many	CASSYPDRAPNEKLFF	TGCGCCAGCTCCTATCCCGACAGGGCTCCTAATGAAAAACTGTTTTTT
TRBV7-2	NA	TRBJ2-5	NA	CASRPPGRETQYF	TGTGCCAGCCGCCCCCCGGGGCGTGAGACCCAGTACTTC
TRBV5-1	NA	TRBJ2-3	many	CASSLFDTDTQYF	TGCGCCAGCAGCTTATTTGACACAGATACGCAGTATTTT
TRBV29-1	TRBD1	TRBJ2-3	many	CSVNDRGQSTDTQYF	TGCAGCGTTAATGACAGGGGGCAAAGCACAGATACGCAGTATTTT
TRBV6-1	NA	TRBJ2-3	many	CASSEIRADGTSTDTQYF	TGTGCCAGCAGTGAAATAAGGGCTGACGGGACGAGCACAGATACGCAGTATTTT
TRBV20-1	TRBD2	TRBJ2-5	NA	CSARKLGGSQETQYF	TGCAGTGCTAGGAAACTGGGCGGGAGCCAAGAGACCCAGTACTTC
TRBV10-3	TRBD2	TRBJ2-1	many	CAISAKRREGNNEQFF	TGTGCCATCAGTGCAAAACGGCGGGAGGGGAACAATGAGCAGTTCTTC
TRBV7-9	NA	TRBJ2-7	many	CASTQSASLYF	TGTGCCAGCACCCAAAGTGCGTCTTTGTACTTC
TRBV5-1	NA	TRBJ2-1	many	CASRAQYNEQFF	TGCGCCAGCAGGGCACAATACAATGAGCAGTTCTTC
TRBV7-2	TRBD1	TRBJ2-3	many	CASSITGGADTQYF	TGTGCCAGCAGCATTACAGGGGGCGCAGATACGCAGTATTTT
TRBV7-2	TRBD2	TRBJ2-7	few	CASSLAGTNYEQYF	TGTGCCAGCAGCTTAGCAGGGACTAACTACGAGCAGTACTTC
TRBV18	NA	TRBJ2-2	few	CASSPPTIVGTGELFF	TGTGCCAGCTCACCACCGACAATTGTGGGTACCGGGGAGCTGTTTTTT
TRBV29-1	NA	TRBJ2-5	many	CSVASPGGQETQYF	TGCAGCGTTGCAAGTCCCGGGGGCCAAGAGACCCAGTACTTC
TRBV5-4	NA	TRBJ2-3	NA	CASSETGSGDTQYF	TGTGCCAGCAGCGAAACGGGATCGGGAGATACGCAGTATTTT
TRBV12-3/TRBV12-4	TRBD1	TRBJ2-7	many	CASSRGQVPYEQYF	TGTGCCAGCAGTCGGGGACAGGTTCCCTACGAGCAGTACTTC
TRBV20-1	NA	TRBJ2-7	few	CCAIPPFSGLGDEQYF	TGCTGTGCTATCCCTCCCTTTAGCGGCCTAGGGGACGAGCAGTACTTC
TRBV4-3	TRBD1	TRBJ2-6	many	CASSQEGTVASGANVLTF	TGCGCCAGCAGCCAAGAAGGGACAGTGGCCTCTGGGGCCAACGTCCTGACTTTC
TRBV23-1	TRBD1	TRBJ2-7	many	CAQSRDRPYEQYF	TGCGCCCAGTCCCGGGACAGACCATACGAGCAGTACTTC
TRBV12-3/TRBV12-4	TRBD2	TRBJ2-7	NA	CASKGTSGLYEQYF	TGTGCCAGCAAGGGGACTAGCGGGCTATACGAGCAGTACTTC
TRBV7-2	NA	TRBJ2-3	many	CASSLRPPPAVDTQYF	TGTGCCAGCAGCTTACGGCCCCCACCTGCGGTGGATACGCAGTATTTT
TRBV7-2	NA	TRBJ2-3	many	CASSLQSGPDTQYF	TGTGCCAGCAGCTTGCAGAGCGGACCAGATACGCAGTATTTT
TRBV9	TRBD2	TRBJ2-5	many	CASSLSGSKETQYF	TGTGCCAGCAGCCTGAGCGGGAGTAAAGAGACCCAGTACTTC
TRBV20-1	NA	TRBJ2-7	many	CSASDRPGYEQYF	TGCAGTGCTAGTGATAGGCCGGGCTACGAGCAGTACTTC
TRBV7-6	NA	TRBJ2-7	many	CASSSEIGRWAEQYF	TGTGCCAGCAGCTCAGAGATAGGGCGTTGGGCCGAGCAGTACTTC
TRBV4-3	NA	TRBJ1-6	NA	CASSQDSFDSPLHF	TGCGCCAGCAGCCAAGATAGTTTTGATTCACCCCTCCACTTT
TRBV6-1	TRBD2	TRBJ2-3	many	CASTPGLAGGNTQYF	TGTGCCAGCACTCCCGGACTAGCGGGAGGAAATACGCAGTATTTT
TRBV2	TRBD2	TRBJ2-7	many	CASSAFGAGARYEQYF	TGTGCCAGCAGTGCGTTCGGAGCGGGAGCCCGGTACGAGCAGTACTTC
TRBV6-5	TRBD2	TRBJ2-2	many	CASSYPTSGSRAGELFF	TGTGCCAGCAGTTACCCGACTAGCGGGAGTCGAGCCGGGGAGCTGTTTTTT